The T cell receptor beta chain under discussion was sequenced for a study of human T cells and chemical hapten exposure. TCRdb fed the RACE reads into MiXCR, producing one record per CDR3 protein. This table holds roughly 130,000 distinct CDR3 sequences, approximately 11% found once. The CDR3 is made up of 15 amino acids. CDR1 and CDR2 (germline): MNHEY, SVGAGI. Trimming took off 3 bases at V and 1 base at J, with 13 bases between the two ends. Time point in this sample: patch test 3, about 24 weeks after DPC sensitization. Treatment of the sample: therapeutic diphenylcyclopropenone sensitization with weekly scalp DPC.

This receptor was obtained from a woman aged 45-59 years with alopecia areata. Some clones in this sample may be carry-over from other donors' samples. V and J are TRBV6-5 and TRBJ2-7, with D unresolved. The material was whole blood, obtained in connection with sensitization to the hapten diphenylcyclopropenone (DPC). The chain's CDR3 is CASSYTVGASYEQYF. Here the CDR3 DNA reads TGTGCCAGCAGTTATACGGTGGGCGCATCCTACGAGCAGTACTTC.